This T cell receptor beta chain came from a study of graft-versus-host responses after intestinal transplantation. Background on the study: Transplantation in recipients was multivisceral, liver-intestinal, or isolated intestinal. Every one of the recipients received anti-thymocyte globulin induction and afterwards took tacrolimus and steroids for around 3 years.

On this clone: Its specificity is unknown.

Repertoires were generated with immunoSEQ multiplex PCR, while TCRdb's copy carries only in-frame clones and drops some. The table lists about 73,000 clones, 90% of them singletons. The study's findings and limits: There were GvH clones found in recipient marrow, and some of them appeared first in ileum or blood.

Germline CDR1 and CDR2: GTSNPN and SVGIG (reference sequence). This CDR3 comprises 14 residues. J gave up 4 bases and V 5 bases, and 8 bases lay outside the gene matches. The TCR comes from a human donor who was the organ donor for an intestinal transplant. The chain uses TRBV30 and TRBJ1-5, with 7 positions matching TRBD1. The sample in question was unstimulated CD8+ T cells sorted from spleen or lymph node cells, obtained before transplant. The CDR3 sequence: CAWSRDSVNQPQHF. In DNA, the CDR3 is TGTGCCTGGTCCCGGGACAGTGTGAATCAGCCCCAGCATTTT.